The source of this T cell receptor beta chain is a study of T cells in localized non-small cell lung cancer. Overall study results and limits: Uninvolved adjacent lung showed higher T cell clonality than tumor.

Sequencing was performed with immunoSEQ multiplex PCR; in TCRdb, only in-frame clones are kept and a portion is missing. This table holds roughly 24,000 clones, 81% found once. This clone appeared a single time. Its cognate antigen is unknown. The V gene lost 5 bases and the J gene lost 6 bases, with 17 bases spanning the gap. Germline CDR1 reads MDHEN; CDR2 reads SYDVKM. The CDR3 runs 14 residues. This chain joins TRBV28 and TRBJ2-7; TRBD2 is a possible D gene (5 bases). Here the sequenced sample was peripheral blood, taken before any cancer treatment. The receptor's source is a man between 35 and 75 years old with stage III squamous cell lung carcinoma. The chain's CDR3 is CASSPNAGSSEQYF. The CDR3, as DNA: TGTGCCAGCAGTCCCAACGCGGGCTCCAGCGAGCAGTACTTC.